The text below deals with one T cell receptor beta chain. This record comes from a study of T cell responses to AZD1222 COVID-19 vaccine. The table came from immunoSEQ multiplex PCR; TCRdb's copy has only in-frame clones and leaves some out. The table lists roughly 180,000 clones, about nine tenths of them singletons. The J segment lost 6 bases and the V segment lost 3 bases, leaving 10 bases of the junction unmatched. Germline lookup yields CDR1 SGHTA and CDR2 FQGNSA. This CDR3 comprises 18 residues. The rearrangement uses TRBV7-2 and TRBJ2-1; 14 bases agree with TRBD2. This clonotype originated in an adult in good health. The specimen was peripheral blood, collected on day 0 of MenACWY control vaccination. CDR3 DNA sequence: TGTGCCAGCAGCTTCAAACGACTAGCGGGAGGGCGGAGCAATGAGCAGTTCTTC. Encoded protein: CASSFKRLAGGRSNEQFF.